These 24 T cell receptor beta chains were all obtained from the same sample, sequenced in a study of T-cell reconstitution after alpha-beta-depleted transplantation in children. Unique molecular identifiers were used in preparing the TCRbeta library. TCRdb itself ran the PCR reads through MiXCR, one entry per CDR3 protein. The sample records about 610,000 distinct CDR3 sequences, over 20% being singletons. The sample consisted of PBMCs, taken before TCRalphabeta/CD19-depleted stem cell transplant. All receptors derive from a boy younger than two with Wiskott-Aldrich syndrome, due to receive a stem cell transplant.

CDR3 in DNA: TGCAGCGTTCGACTAGCGGGTAAAGAGACCCAGTACTTC. Amino acids: CSVRLAGKETQYF. The rearrangement joins TRBV29-1 to TRBJ2-5; TRBD2 agrees at 10 bases. Germline V CDR1 and CDR2: SQVTM, ANQGSEA. This CDR3 is 13 amino acids long. Losses at the gene ends were 5 bases for V and 3 bases for J; bases not matched to a gene: 3.

This chain links TRBV12-3 or TRBV12-4 with TRBJ1-2; 9 positions match TRBD1. The ends lost 4 bases at V and 1 base at J; junction bases unmatched: 4. There are 15 residues in the CDR3. CDR3 loop: CASSSNRGRNYGYTF. CDR3 nucleotides: TGTGCCAGCAGTTCCAACAGGGGGCGTAACTATGGCTACACCTTC.

This clonotype was detected only a few times. This rearrangement joins TRBV5-4 to TRBJ2-1; 14 bases match TRBD2. The germline V gene has CDR1 SGHNT and CDR2 YYREEE (reference sequence). This CDR3 has 17 residues. The CDR3 loop is CGTGTSGSRSSYNEQFF. The CDR3 bases are TGTGGAACCGGGACTAGCGGGAGTAGGAGCTCCTACAATGAGCAGTTCTTC. Supplemented by reference TRBV5-4 and TRBJ2-1, the full variable domain reads ETGVTQSPTHLIKTRGQQVTLRCSSQSGHNTVSWYQQALGQGPQFIFQYYREEENGRGNFPPRFSGLQFPNYSSELNVNALELDDSALYLCGTGTSGSRSSYNEQFFGPGTRLTVL.

This clonotype has just a few counts. The chain recombines TRBV6-5 with TRBJ1-5; D is unclear. The germline CDR1 and CDR2 sequences are MNHEY and SVGAGI. Trimming stripped 0 bases from V and 10 bases from J, with 13 bases between. The CDR3 covers 14 residues. Here the CDR3 DNA reads TGTGCCAGCAGTTACTCGCAGGTCCAATCACCCCAGCATTTT. Protein sequence: CASSYSQVQSPQHF.

This clonotype ranks as medium-sized. The chain's CDR3 is CASAADYGYTF. CDR3 DNA: TGCGCCAGCGCCGCGGACTATGGCTACACCTTC. The chain carries TRBV5-1 and TRBJ1-2; D gene ambiguous. V lost 7 bases and J 3 bases, leaving 7 bases between the germline ends. Germline V gives CDR1 SGHRS, CDR2 YFSETQ. The CDR3 is 11 amino acids.

This clonotype was seen a few times. J is TRBJ2-3 and V is TRBV7-9; 7 nucleotides align to TRBD2. This CDR3 has 15 residues. V dropped 2 bases and J dropped 1; count of bases not matched to a gene: 3. In germline, CDR1 is SEHNR, CDR2 FQNEAQ (reference sequence). This chain's CDR3 is CASSLSREGTDTQYF. In nucleotides, the CDR3 is TGTGCCAGCAGCTTATCCCGGGAGGGCACAGATACGCAGTATTTT.

The CDR3 nucleotides read TGCAGTGCTGTGGGGGCGGGGAGCTCCTACGAGCAGTACTTC. Its protein is CSAVGAGSSYEQYF. The V gene is TRBV20-1, the J gene TRBJ2-7, with D perhaps assigned TRBD1 or TRBD2 (6 bases each). CDR1 and CDR2 (germline): DFQATT, SNEGSKA (reference sequence). CDR3 length equals 14 residues. Between the trimmed V and J ends, which lost 5 bases and 0 bases, there was a span of 14 bases.

V is TRBV5-1 and J is TRBJ2-2; no clear D gene. The V end was cut by 3 bases, the J end by 7 bases, with 13 bases between. The CDR3 extends over 14 amino acids. Per the germline V gene, CDR1 is SGHRS and CDR2 is YFSETQ. Here the CDR3 reads CASSSGPVDGELFF. The CDR3 DNA reads as TGCGCCAGCAGCTCGGGTCCCGTCGACGGGGAGCTGTTTTTT. Full variable domain (remainder filled in from reference TRBV5-1 and TRBJ2-2): KAGVTQTPRYLIKTRGQQVTLSCSPISGHRSVSWYQQTPGQGLQFLFEYFSETQRNKGNFPGRFSGRQFSNSRSEMNVSTLELGDSALYLCASSSGPVDGELFFGEGSRLTVL.

V is TRBV15 and J is TRBJ2-3, with 11 bases identical to TRBD2. The CDR3 consists of 16 residues. Germline CDR1 reads LNHNV; CDR2 reads YYDKDF (reference sequence). Trimming took 5 bases from V and 4 from J; bases not matched to a gene: 8. CDR3 residues: CATSPGTSGRSDTQYF. The CDR3 coding sequence is TGTGCCACCAGCCCCGGCACTAGCGGGAGATCAGATACGCAGTATTTT.

The J gene is TRBJ2-1, the V gene TRBV7-8; D is ambiguous. Trimming shortened V by 4 bases and J by 3 bases, and 10 bases separated the two germline ends. The CDR3 consists of 14 residues. Germline loops: CDR1 SGHVS, CDR2 FQNEAQ. The CDR3 here is CASSSRNVYNEQFF. CDR3 coding DNA: TGTGCCAGCAGCTCCCGAAACGTCTACAATGAGCAGTTCTTC.

The sample holds a few counts of this clonotype. The chain employs TRBV12-3 or TRBV12-4 and TRBJ2-1; 7 bases fit TRBD2. The CDR3 length is 15 residues. The ends lost 3 bases at V and 3 bases at J; junction bases unmatched: 5. The CDR3 region has the DNA TGTGCCAGCAGTTTTTGGCGGGAGTACTACAATGAGCAGTTCTTC. It specifies CASSFWREYYNEQFF.

The rearrangement uses TRBV20-1 and TRBJ2-5; TRBD2 matches at 7 bases. CDR3 size: 16 residues. The J segment lost 2 bases and the V segment lost 8 bases, leaving 17 bases of the junction unmatched. The germline gives CDR1 DFQATT, CDR2 SNEGSKA (reference sequence). DNA of the CDR3: TGCAGTTACCAGAGGGGCGGGAGTGGGGGTCAAGAGACCCAGTACTTC. This sequence encodes CSYQRGGSGGQETQYF.

The chain uses TRBV20-1 and TRBJ2-3; D gene unclear. CDR1 and CDR2 from the germline V gene are DFQATT and SNEGSKA (reference sequence). The CDR3 has 13 amino acids. Trimming took off 3 bases at V and 1 base at J, with 8 bases between the two ends. CDR3 protein: CSARNAGTDTQYF. The CDR3 bases are TGCAGTGCTAGGAATGCGGGCACAGATACGCAGTATTTT.

A few counts support this clonotype. The rearrangement joins TRBV25-1 to TRBJ2-1, with D possibly matching TRBD1 (6 bases). Germline assignment: CDR1 MGHDK and CDR2 SYGVNS. There are 15 residues in the CDR3. The V and J ends lost 5 bases and 6 bases respectively, with 17 bases between them. CDR3 in amino acids: CASSRGQLGVNEQFF. The DNA of the CDR3 is TGTGCCAGCAGTAGAGGACAGCTGGGGGTCAATGAGCAGTTCTTC.

This clonotype was seen a handful of times. The J gene is TRBJ2-7, the V gene TRBV5-1; 8 bases line up with TRBD2. With V trimmed by 7 bases and J by 3 bases, 12 bases remained unmatched. Germline V CDR1 and CDR2: SGHRS, YFSETQ. The CDR3 totals 15 residues. CDR3 in DNA: TGCGCCAGCGCCGGCGGAGCGGGAGTTGGCTACGAGCAGTACTTC. This translates into CASAGGAGVGYEQYF.

The V and J genes are TRBV3-1 and TRBJ2-7; D call uncertain. CDR3 length: 12 amino acids. Germline CDR1 reads LGHDT; CDR2 reads YNNKEL (reference sequence). Deletions cut 5 bases from V and 9 bases from J, with 14 bases between. CDR3 loop: CASSSGPPGQYF. DNA of the CDR3: TGTGCCAGCAGCTCCGGACCCCCAGGGCAGTACTTC.

This clonotype was counted only a few times. The chain carries TRBV15 and TRBJ1-1, with D tentatively TRBD1 (5 bases). CDR3 length: 16 residues. Germline V CDR1 and CDR2: LNHNV, YYDKDF (reference sequence). Trimming removed 2 bases at V and 2 bases at J, with 15 bases between. CDR3 coding DNA: TGTGCCACCAGCAGAAAGTGGGGGGGGAGAAACACTGAAGCTTTCTTT. Residues: CATSRKWGGRNTEAFF.

The rearrangement links TRBV20-1 to TRBJ1-1; a possible D gene is TRBD1 (5 bases). Trimming stripped 6 bases from V and 1 base from J, with 18 bases between. Looked up from germline, CDR1 is DFQATT and CDR2 is SNEGSKA (reference sequence). The CDR3 is 15 residues long. The CDR3 here is CSASIAGLRNTEAFF. The DNA for the CDR3 is TGCAGTGCATCCATAGCGGGACTTCGGAACACTGAAGCTTTCTTT.

The chain joins TRBV5-1 to TRBJ2-1, with TRBD2 matching over 11 bases. This CDR3 is 18 amino acids long. J lost 1 base, V lost 4 bases, and 10 bases had no gene match. Germline CDR1 and CDR2: SGHRS and YFSETQ. In DNA, the CDR3 is TGCGCCAGCAGCGGACCAAAAGGGACTAGCGGTTCCTACAATGAGCAGTTCTTC. Residues: CASSGPKGTSGSYNEQFF.

This clonotype was detected a few times. The rearrangement uses TRBV28 and TRBJ2-1, with 8 bases matching TRBD2. Germline assignment: CDR1 MDHEN and CDR2 SYDVKM. CDR3 length equals 17 residues. Trimming took 5 bases from V and 3 from J; bases not matched to a gene: 12. The CDR3 DNA reads as TGTGCCAGCAGTCCCGCCTCCACTAGCGGCCACTACAATGAGCAGTTCTTC. This encodes CASSPASTSGHYNEQFF.

This clonotype was picked up a small number of times. The V gene is TRBV11-2, the J gene TRBJ2-7; 11 nucleotides align to TRBD2. CDR3 size: 14 residues. The germline V gene has CDR1 SGHAT and CDR2 FQNNGV. J lost 2 bases, V lost 4 bases, and 1 base had no gene match. CDR3 nucleotide sequence: TGTGCCAGCAGCTCTAGCGGGGGGCCCTACGAGCAGTACTTC. Amino acid sequence: CASSSSGGPYEQYF.

J is TRBJ2-7 and V is TRBV10-3; weak D call: TRBD1 (6 bases). The V gene lost 9 bases and the J gene lost 3 bases, with 9 bases spanning the gap. The CDR3 length is 11 residues. CDR1 ENHRY and CDR2 SYGVKD come from the germline V gene. CDR3 coding DNA: TGTGCCATGGGGACATTCTACGAGCAGTACTTC. This codes for CAMGTFYEQYF.

The chain combines TRBV20-1 with TRBJ2-7, with D perhaps TRBD2 (6 bases). From germline, CDR1 is DFQATT and CDR2 SNEGSKA (reference sequence). Trimming left V 0 bases short and J 1 base short, with 16 bases between. The CDR3 length is 16 residues. CDR3 in DNA: TGCAGTGCTAGAGATCCCCGACTAGACTCTTCCTACGAGCAGTACTTC. Amino acid sequence: CSARDPRLDSSYEQYF.

This sequence joins TRBV20-1 and TRBJ1-4; D gene ambiguous. V shed 3 bases and J shed 13 bases, with 9 bases lying between them. In germline, CDR1 is DFQATT, CDR2 SNEGSKA (reference sequence). The CDR3 sequence is 10 residues long. The chain's CDR3 is CSARGRRLFF. The CDR3, as DNA: TGCAGTGCTAGGGGTCGGAGACTGTTTTTT.